The table lists the clone carrying this TCR beta chain with many counts. This sample is part of a study of T cells after yellow fever vaccination. TCRdb redid the calling of the 5' RACE reads with MiXCR, one entry per CDR3 protein. The table includes approximately 260,000 distinct CDR3 sequences, about 5.2% detected once. This clonotype originated in a man younger than 30 who received the YFV17D yellow fever vaccine. The sample in question was CD4+ T cells sorted from PBMCs, obtained on the day of the yellow fever booster vaccination.

The CDR3 loop reads CASSLAGQGSDTQYF. The DNA of the CDR3 is TGTGCCAGCAGTTTGGCGGGACAGGGGTCAGATACGCAGTATTTT. The chain has TRBV12-3 or TRBV12-4 and TRBJ2-3; 10 positions match TRBD1. The CDR3 extends over 15 amino acids. V lost 3 bases to trimming and J lost 4 bases; unmatched junction nucleotides: 4.